The 17 T cell receptor beta chains below come from one sample, sequenced in a study of type 1 regulatory T cells. No antigens are known for them. Study-level results: Type 1 regulatory T cells had a more restricted TCR repertoire than non-type 1 regulatory T cells.

A single record per CDR3 protein comes from TCRdb applying MiXCR to the reads. The repertoire holds 70,000 or so distinct CDR3 sequences, about a fifth seen once, with around 8% in the top ten. Sequencing was done on a sample of cultured type 1 regulatory T (Tr1) cells, either the whole culture or a sorted fraction (not recorded which). The origin of the receptors is a human donor in good health.

The J gene is TRBJ2-7, the V gene TRBV27; 7 bases match TRBD1. This CDR3 is 15 amino acids long. V lost 5 bases to trimming and J lost 2 bases; unmatched junction nucleotides: 9. CDR1 MNHEY and CDR2 SMNVEV come from the germline V gene (reference sequence). For the CDR3, the DNA is TGTGCCAGCAGTCCTCCAACCGGGACAGCCTACGAGCAGTACTTC. Its translation is CASSPPTGTAYEQYF.

This clonotype was counted between two and nine times. CDR3 residues: CASSDLAGPANEQFF. The CDR3 DNA follows: TGTGCCAGCAGTGACCTGGCGGGACCAGCCAATGAGCAGTTCTTC. This sequence joins TRBV2 and TRBJ2-1; the D gene is possibly TRBD2 (6 bases). This CDR3 spans 15 amino acids. Trimming took 3 bases from V and 6 from J, leaving 15 bases between them. Germline assignment: CDR1 SNHLY and CDR2 FYNNEI.

The V call is TRBV10-2, the J call TRBJ2-2, with a weak D call TRBD1 (6 bases). Trimming removed 6 bases from V and 5 bases from J, with 13 bases in between. Germline assignment: CDR1 WSHSY and CDR2 SAAADI. The CDR3 totals 14 residues. CDR3 region: CASRWFDRTGELFF. CDR3 coding DNA: TGCGCCAGCAGGTGGTTTGACAGGACCGGGGAGCTGTTTTTT.

The chain employs TRBV7-8 and TRBJ2-3; D is unresolved. CDR3 length: 15 amino acids. V was trimmed by 2 bases and J by 0 bases, leaving 9 bases between them. Germline V gene data show CDR1 as SGHVS and CDR2 as FQNEAQ. The CDR3 region has the DNA TGTGCCAGCAGCTTAAATTGGGGAAGCACAGATACGCAGTATTTT. Translating gives CASSLNWGSTDTQYF.

This rearrangement joins TRBV4-2 to TRBJ2-1, with a weak D call TRBD2 (6 bases). CDR3 length equals 15 residues. From germline, CDR1 is LGHNA and CDR2 YNFKEQ. Trimming removed 4 bases from V and 6 bases from J, with 16 bases in between. The CDR3 here is CASSPRLVIVNEQFF. The CDR3 DNA sequence: TGTGCCAGCAGCCCGCGACTAGTAATAGTCAATGAGCAGTTCTTC.

The CDR3 spells CATSDPTRGEKLFF. CDR3 sequence (DNA): TGTGCCACCAGTGACCCAACGCGAGGAGAAAAACTGTTTTTT. The chain recombines TRBV24-1 with TRBJ1-4, with D uncertain. Germline loops: CDR1 KGHDR, CDR2 SFDVKD. The CDR3 extends over 14 amino acids. Trimming shortened V by 4 bases and J by 8 bases, and 13 bases separated the two germline ends.

The chain links TRBV27 to TRBJ2-2, with 10 bases lining up with TRBD2. Germline V gene sequence: CDR1 MNHEY, CDR2 SMNVEV (reference sequence). V was pared by 7 bases and J by 5 bases, with 19 bases of the junction left unmatched. The CDR3 covers 19 residues. CDR3 nucleotides: TGTGCCAGCATGAATTGGAGCGGGAGGGCCCGATTGAAGACCGGGGAGCTGTTTTTT. It is translated as CASMNWSGRARLKTGELFF.

This clonotype was recorded many times. The chain uses TRBV6-2 or TRBV6-3 and TRBJ1-1, with D tentatively TRBD1 (6 bases). The ends were cut back, 4 bases at V and 5 bases at J, with 14 bases in the middle. The CDR3 is 14 residues long. The germline CDR1 and CDR2 sequences are MNHEY and SVGEGT. CDR3 nucleotide sequence: TGTGCCAGCAGTTCCAAGGCAGGGGATACTGAAGCTTTCTTT. This translates into CASSSKAGDTEAFF.

The V and J genes are TRBV5-1 and TRBJ2-1; 7 bases are a match to TRBD2. After removal of 0 bases from V and 2 bases from J, the junction contained 5 bases not matched to a gene. The CDR3 has 16 amino acids. Germline CDR1 reads SGHRS; CDR2 reads YFSETQ. The CDR3: CASSLALAVAYNEQFF. CDR3 nucleotides: TGCGCCAGCAGCTTGGCTCTAGCGGTCGCCTACAATGAGCAGTTCTTC.

This rearrangement joins TRBV12-3 or TRBV12-4 to TRBJ2-7; 8 nucleotides match TRBD2. The V and J ends lost 6 bases and 1 base, in that order; junction bases with no gene match: 5. This CDR3 has 14 amino acids. CDR3 in amino acids: CASSRAGESYEQYF. The DNA for the CDR3 is TGTGCCAGCAGCCGAGCGGGAGAATCCTACGAGCAGTACTTC.

This clonotype was counted only a few times. This chain uses TRBV10-3 with TRBJ2-1, with D perhaps given as TRBD1 or TRBD2 (5 bases each). The CDR3 contains 14 residues. V was pared by 5 bases and J by 9 bases, with 17 bases between. Germline V gene sequence: CDR1 ENHRY, CDR2 SYGVKD. The chain's CDR3 is CAISLGPEVGEQFF. The DNA for the CDR3 is TGTGCCATCAGTTTGGGACCCGAAGTCGGTGAGCAGTTCTTC.

This clonotype was observed once. The V gene is TRBV6-6, the J gene TRBJ2-2, with 8 bases aligning to TRBD2. Trimming cost V 7 bases and J 2 bases; bases outside gene matches: 12. The CDR3 length is 17 residues. CDR1 is MNHNY and CDR2 is SVGAGI in the germline V gene (reference sequence). The CDR3 DNA reads TGTGCCAGCACCGACCAGCGGGAGTTTATCAACACCGGGGAGCTGTTTTTT. It codes for CASTDQREFINTGELFF.

The CDR3 DNA sequence: TGCAGTGCTAGCCGGGACAGGGGGCCTCAGCCCCAGCATTTT. This codes for CSASRDRGPQPQHF. The chain combines TRBV20-1 with TRBJ1-5; TRBD1 agrees at 12 bases. The CDR3 is made up of 14 amino acids. V shed 3 bases and J 6 bases; nucleotides not matched to a gene: 3. The germline gives CDR1 DFQATT, CDR2 SNEGSKA (reference sequence).

In this sample, this clonotype turned up a few times. CDR3 nucleotide sequence: TGTGCCAGACCAGAGTGGGCAAGACCAGGGAAAGAGACCCAGTACTTC. This sequence encodes CARPEWARPGKETQYF. The chain is built from TRBV27 and TRBJ2-5, with D possibly matching TRBD1 (5 bases). The length of the CDR3 is 16 residues. Germline assignment: CDR1 MNHEY and CDR2 SMNVEV (reference sequence). Trimming left V 9 bases short and J 3 bases short, with 23 bases between.

This rearrangement joins TRBV24-1 to TRBJ2-3; TRBD2 agrees at 7 bases. The junction had 11 bases not matched to a gene; V was cut back by 1 base and J by 8 bases. Germline CDR1 and CDR2: KGHDR and SFDVKD. The length of the CDR3 is 16 residues. In DNA form, the CDR3 reads TGTGCCACCAGTGATTTTTCGGCTAGCGGAGAGGGTACGCAGTATTTT. This gives the protein CATSDFSASGEGTQYF.

V is TRBV25-1 and J is TRBJ2-7, with TRBD2 matching over 8 bases. Per germline, CDR1 MGHDK and CDR2 SYGVNS. J was trimmed by 2 bases and V by 5 bases; bases with no gene match: 8. This CDR3 region has 15 residues. The CDR3 bases are TGTGCCAGCAGTAAACCGGGACTAGAGGCCTACGAGCAGTACTTC. It encodes CASSKPGLEAYEQYF.

A note on this clonotype: The conserved phenylalanine or tryptophan normally closing the CDR3 is absent here, so this likely arose from a read error. The chain employs TRBV4-2 and TRBJ2-3, with TRBD2 identical over 8 bases. CDR1 is LGHNA, CDR2 YNFKEQ, per germline. The V and J ends lost 4 bases and 3 bases, in that order; junction bases with no gene match: 9. The CDR3 runs to 16 residues. In DNA form, the CDR3 reads TGTGCCAGCAGCCGAAAACCGGGACTAGGTACAGATACGCAGTATTGT. Encoded protein: CASSRKPGLGTDTQYC.